Below, one TCR beta chain is given with its context. These data are taken from a study of Ad26.COV2.S vaccination and SARS-CoV-2 variants. Method: immunoSEQ multiplex PCR; TCRdb's copy keeps in-frame clones and lacks some. The repertoire holds 400,000 to 450,000 clones, with 90% as singletons. Treatment meaning: some 19 received Ad26.COV2.S at low or high dose, single or two shots; roughly five received placebo; per-sample allocation not given. Day 63 after the first vaccine or placebo injection was the time point for sampling. The vaccine antigen was prefusion-stabilized Wuhan SARS-CoV-2 spike. The CDR3 is 14 amino acids. V was pared by 4 bases and J by 3 bases, with 9 bases between. CDR1 and CDR2 (germline): MGHDK, SYGVNS.

Sequences were derived from peripheral blood, sampled in a trial of Ad26.COV2.S vaccine versus placebo. The source is a person between 18 and 65 years old who received the Ad26.COV2.S COVID-19 vaccine or a placebo. The chain links TRBV25-1 to TRBJ1-4; D gene unclear. In DNA, the CDR3 is TGTGCCAGCAGTGTGCCAGGTCCTAATGAAAAACTGTTTTTT. This encodes CASSVPGPNEKLFF.